This is a list of T cell receptor beta chains from one sample in a study of blood T cells in healthy people across ages. TCRdb ran MiXCR on the 5' RACE reads and lists one entry per CDR3 protein. The table shows about 1.4 million distinct CDR3 sequences, with around 55% occurring only once. Input material: blood. The receptors originated from a man younger than 30 in good health. Each CDR3 is given with its conserved first and last residue. The D gene is left open where the match is weak. Clone size appears in some rows only: once, few, many, or a class for an expanded clone.

D gene	V gene	J gene	clone size	CDR3 DNA	CDR3 protein
NA	TRBV5-6	TRBJ2-3	NA	TGTGCCAGCAGCACGGACTTCACAGATACGCAGTATTTT	CASSTDFTDTQYF
NA	TRBV4-2	TRBJ2-2	NA	TGTGCCAGCAGCCAACCCCCGGGGGCGCGGGGCACCGGGGAGCTGTTTTTT	CASSQPPGARGTGELFF
TRBD2	TRBV2	TRBJ2-3	NA	TGTGCCGGCCAGCGGGGGGACACAGATACGCAGTATTTT	CAGQRGDTDTQYF
NA	TRBV4-1	TRBJ2-7	NA	TGCGCCAGCAGCCAAGTTTTGGGTGAGCAGTACTTC	CASSQVLGEQYF
NA	TRBV20-1	TRBJ2-7	once	TGCAGTGCTAGAACGGTTTCCCCCTACGAGCAGTACTTC	CSARTVSPYEQYF
TRBD2	TRBV27	TRBJ2-7	NA	TGTGCCAGCAGTTTATCGGCTGGGACTAGCCGCGAGCAGTACTTC	CASSLSAGTSREQYF
TRBD2	TRBV27	TRBJ2-3	NA	TGTGCCAGCAGCTATACTAGCGGGAGCCCCACAGATACGCAGTATTTT	CASSYTSGSPTDTQYF
NA	TRBV4-1	TRBJ2-5	NA	TGCGCCAGCAGCCAAGTATCGCGCCTTGACAATGAGCAGTACTTC	CASSQVSRLDNEQYF
TRBD1	TRBV9	TRBJ2-3	NA	TGTGCCAGCAGCGTACAGGGGGCGATAACAGATACGCAGTATTTT	CASSVQGAITDTQYF
NA	TRBV15	TRBJ2-1	few	TGTGCCACCGAGGGGTTCGGTGCTAAGCAGTTCTTC	CATEGFGAKQFF
NA	TRBV27	TRBJ1-6	NA	TGTGCCAGCAGCTCAGGCGGGGGTGTCTCCTATAATTCACCCCTCCACTTT	CASSSGGGVSYNSPLHF
NA	TRBV7-9	TRBJ1-2	NA	TGTGCCAGCAGCTTAGGGGACGGGGCTAACTATGGCTACACCTTC	CASSLGDGANYGYTF
NA	TRBV7-8	TRBJ2-5	NA	TGTGCCAGCACGGAATTTCAAGAGACCCAGTACTTC	CASTEFQETQYF
TRBD2	TRBV20-1	TRBJ2-7	NA	TGCAGTGCTAGAGTGGGACTAGGGGCTTGGGAGCAGTACTTC	CSARVGLGAWEQYF